This TCR beta chain was captured by sequencing in a study of blood T cell repertoires in COVID-19. The germline gives CDR1 LGHDT, CDR2 YNNKEL (reference sequence). CDR3 length: 12 residues. V shed 5 bases and J shed 7 bases, with 12 bases lying between them. The authors' processing: Amplified reference gene primers provided the basis for estimating nucleated cell counts. Only in-frame clones appear in the TCRdb table, and some are missing; sequencing was by immunoSEQ multiplex PCR. That table supplies the V and J calls and clone size; D and trimming were determined from the DNA. The table has 380,000 or so clones, approximately 77% seen once.

The receptor's source is a human donor with acute or convalescent COVID-19. The donor label of this sample is uncertain. The sequencing sample was made of peripheral blood. V is TRBV3-1 (or the pseudogene TRBV3-2) and J is TRBJ2-7; D perhaps matches TRBD2 (5 bases). The CDR3 bases are TGTGCCAGCAGCACCCGGTCGGGGGAGCAGTACTTC. Translated: CASSTRSGEQYF.